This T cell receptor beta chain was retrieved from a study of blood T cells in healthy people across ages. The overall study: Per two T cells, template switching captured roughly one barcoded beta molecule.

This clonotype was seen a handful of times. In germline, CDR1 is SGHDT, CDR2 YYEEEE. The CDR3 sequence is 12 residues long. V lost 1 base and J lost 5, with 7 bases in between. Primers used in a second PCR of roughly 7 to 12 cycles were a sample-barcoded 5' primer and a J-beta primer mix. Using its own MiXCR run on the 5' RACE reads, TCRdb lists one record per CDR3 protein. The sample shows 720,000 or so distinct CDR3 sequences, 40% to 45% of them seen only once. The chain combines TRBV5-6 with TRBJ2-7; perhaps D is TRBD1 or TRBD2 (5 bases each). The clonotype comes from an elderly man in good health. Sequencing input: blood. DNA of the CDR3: TGTGCCAGCAGCTTGAGAGGGGACGAGCAGTACTTC. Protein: CASSLRGDEQYF.